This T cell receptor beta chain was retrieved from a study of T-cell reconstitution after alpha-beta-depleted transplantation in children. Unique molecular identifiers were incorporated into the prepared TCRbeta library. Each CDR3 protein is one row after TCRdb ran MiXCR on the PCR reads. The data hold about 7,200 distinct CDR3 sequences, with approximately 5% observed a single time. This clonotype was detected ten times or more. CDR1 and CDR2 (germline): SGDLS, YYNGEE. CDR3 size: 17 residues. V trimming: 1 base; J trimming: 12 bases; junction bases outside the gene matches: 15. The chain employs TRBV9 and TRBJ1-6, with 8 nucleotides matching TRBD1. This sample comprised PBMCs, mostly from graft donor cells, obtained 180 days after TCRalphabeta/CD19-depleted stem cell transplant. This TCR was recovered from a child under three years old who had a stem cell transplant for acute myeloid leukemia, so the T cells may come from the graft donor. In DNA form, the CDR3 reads TGTGCCAGCAGCGTAACCTCGCAGGGGGCCCGGGGAGGACCCCTCCACTTT. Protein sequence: CASSVTSQGARGGPLHF.